The clone carrying this TCR beta chain was detected only once. Its antigen remains unknown. Assay: immunoSEQ multiplex PCR; the TCRdb copy retains only in-frame clones and omits some. The sample has 130,000 to 150,000 clones; roughly 90% are singletons. This record comes from a study of cytomegalovirus exposure and HLA in healthy donors. General study points: Usually a TCR sequence was rare, but some public TCRs were found in many donors.

CDR1 is MNHNS, CDR2 SASEGT, per germline. The V end lost 6 bases, the J end lost 3 bases, and 9 bases lay between the germline ends. The CDR3 totals 13 residues. This clonotype was obtained from a young man in good health and CMV-seronegative. The chain has TRBV6-1 and TRBJ1-5, with D perhaps TRBD1 (6 bases). Source material: PBMCs. The chain's CDR3 is CASSWDNNQPQHF. In DNA, the CDR3 is TGTGCCAGCAGCTGGGACAACAATCAGCCCCAGCATTTT.